These 5 T cell receptor beta chains share one sample of origin, sequenced in a study of blood T cell repertoires in COVID-19. The method was immunoSEQ multiplex PCR; TCRdb's version includes in-frame clones alone and lacks a portion of them. The sample lists 100,000 or so clones, about 89% occurring once. The sequenced sample was peripheral blood. The receptors were gathered from a man aged 45-65 years with acute or convalescent COVID-19.

The V gene is TRBV5-1, the J gene TRBJ2-7, with 10 positions matching TRBD1. The V gene's germline CDR1 is SGHRS and CDR2 YFSETQ. The CDR3 covers 13 residues. With V trimmed by 3 bases and J by 6 bases, 3 bases remained unmatched. CDR3 residues: CASSSTGGIEQYF. The CDR3 DNA sequence: TGCGCCAGCAGCTCGACAGGGGGCATCGAGCAGTACTTC. Combining the CDR3 with reference TRBV5-1 and TRBJ2-7 gives the whole variable domain KAGVTQTPRYLIKTRGQQVTLSCSPISGHRSVSWYQQTPGQGLQFLFEYFSETQRNKGNFPGRFSGRQFSNSRSEMNVSTLELGDSALYLCASSSTGGIEQYFGPGTRLTVT.

This clone was seen once. This chain joins TRBV11-2 and TRBJ1-3, with a possible D match to TRBD1 (5 bases). The V and J ends lost 2 bases and 0 bases respectively, with 17 bases between them. The CDR3 is 18 residues long. Looked up from germline, CDR1 is SGHAT and CDR2 is FQNNGV. The CDR3 spells CASSLMQDIIYSGNTIYF. The CDR3 DNA reads TGTGCCAGCAGCTTAATGCAGGACATAATCTACTCTGGAAACACCATATATTTT. Full variable domain (missing parts from reference TRBV11-2 and TRBJ1-3): EAGVAQSPRYKIIEKRQSVAFWCNPISGHATLYWYQQILGQGPKLLIQFQNNGVVDDSQLPKDRFSAERLKGVDSTLKIQPAKLEDSAVYLCASSLMQDIIYSGNTIYFGEGSWLTVV.

The rearrangement uses TRBV5-6 and TRBJ2-6; maybe TRBD1 (6 bases). Trimming left V 4 bases short and J 8 bases short, with 16 bases between. This CDR3 spans 15 amino acids. Germline V CDR1 and CDR2: SGHDT, YYEEEE. The DNA of the CDR3 is TGTGCCAGCAGCCGGGACACTCTGGTCCCCAACGTCCTGACTTTC. As protein: CASSRDTLVPNVLTF. The full variable domain, with the rest looked up from reference TRBV5-6 and TRBJ2-6, is DAGVTQSPTHLIKTRGQQVTLRCSPKSGHDTVSWYQQALGQGPQFIFQYYEEEERQRGNFPDRFSGHQFPNYSSELNVNALLLGDSALYLCASSRDTLVPNVLTFGAGSRLTVL.

The chain has TRBV5-1 and TRBJ2-3, with TRBD1 identical over 7 bases. CDR1 and CDR2 from the germline V gene are SGHRS and YFSETQ. Trimming took 1 base from V and 2 from J; bases not matched to a gene: 4. The CDR3 length is 15 residues. CDR3 residues: CASSLSGQTTDTQYF. The CDR3 DNA reads as TGCGCCAGCAGCTTGTCGGGACAGACCACAGATACGCAGTATTTT.

The chain uses TRBV5-1 and TRBJ1-4; a possible D gene is TRBD1 (5 bases). The V gene's germline CDR1 is SGHRS and CDR2 YFSETQ. V was pared by 2 bases and J by 6 bases, with 17 bases between. The CDR3 is 16 amino acids. For the CDR3, the DNA is TGCGCCAGCAGCTTAGGAGGGGTCGCCGTCGATGAAAAACTGTTTTTT. Its translation: CASSLGGVAVDEKLFF.